The T cell receptor (beta chain) under discussion was sequenced for a study of T cell repertoires in cytomegalovirus infection. In the study overall: Both CMV infection and a matching HLA type were indicated by public TCR beta signatures. The study's findings and limits: Carriers of CMV plus the relevant HLA were identified by cumulative public TCR beta family frequency. Ex vivo, HLA-C-restricted CMV-specific TCR beta clonotypes prevailed over the rest of the response.

Ten or more counts support this clonotype. The antigen is undetermined. A single record per CDR3 protein comes from TCRdb applying MiXCR to the reads. Seen here are 560,000 or so distinct CDR3 sequences, 15% to 20% observed once, and the top ten hold roughly a quarter. Germline values: CDR1 SQVTM, CDR2 ANQGSEA. The germline V and J ends were trimmed by 6 bases and 3 bases, with 9 bases remaining between them. The CDR3 is 11 residues long. This sequence originates from a human donor in good health (CMV status not recorded). Some clones in this sample may be carry-over from other donors' samples. Input material: CD8+ T cells from PBMCs. The chain employs TRBV29-1 and TRBJ2-7; D call uncertain. In DNA form, the CDR3 reads TGCAGCGTGGCGATAGACTACGAGCAGTACTTC. It translates to CSVAIDYEQYF.